A selection of T cell receptor beta chains follows, all from one sample in a study of Ad26.COV2.S vaccination and SARS-CoV-2 variants. Some clones are missing from TCRdb's copy, which holds only in-frame ones; the method was immunoSEQ multiplex PCR. This sample carries about 400,000 clones, 75% to 90% of them seen once, and the ten largest clones take 3% to 4.5%. The specimen was peripheral blood, collected in a trial of Ad26.COV2.S vaccine versus placebo. Receptors were obtained from a person between 18 and 59 years old who received the Ad26.COV2.S COVID-19 vaccine or a placebo. Each CDR3 is given with its conserved first and last residue. D genes are given only for firm matches. Clone size, where shown, is once, few, many, or a class for clones that have expanded.

.	.	TRBV9	TRBJ1-3	TGTGCCAGCAGCGTAGTAGAAGAAGGCCCTGGAAACACCATATATTTT	CASSVVEEGPGNTIYF
.	.	TRBV9	TRBJ2-3	TGTGCCAGCAGCGTTGGGGGCCTCACAGATACGCAGTATTTT	CASSVGGLTDTQYF
.	TRBD1	TRBV6-1	TRBJ1-1	TGTGCCAGCAGTGATGTAGGGGGCGTCATGAACACTGAAGCTTTCTTT	CASSDVGGVMNTEAFF
.	TRBD1	TRBV5-5	TRBJ2-2	TGTGCCAGCAGCTTAGACAGGGGAAACACCGGGGAGCTGTTTTTT	CASSLDRGNTGELFF
few	.	TRBV12-3/TRBV12-4	TRBJ2-7	TGTGCCAGCAGGGAAGATTCCTACGAGCAGTACTTC	CASREDSYEQYF
few	.	TRBV27	TRBJ1-2	TGTGCCAGCAGACGCCCTGACACAGCGGGTGGCTACACCTTC	CASRRPDTAGGYTF
few	.	TRBV7-9	TRBJ1-1	TGTGCCAGCAGCTTTTCAAACAGCTGGAACACTGAAGCTTTCTTT	CASSFSNSWNTEAFF
.	.	TRBV6-5	TRBJ2-7	TGTGCCAGCAGTCACGACCGGGATGTCCTACGAGGGCAGTACTTC	CASSHDRDVLRGQYF
.	TRBD1	TRBV15	TRBJ1-1	TGTGCCACCAGCCGGGACAGGGGGCTCGGCACTGAAGCTTTCTTT	CATSRDRGLGTEAFF
.	TRBD1	TRBV14	TRBJ1-1	TGTGCCAGCAGCCAGAGGACAGGGGGGACTGAAGCTTTCTTT	CASSQRTGGTEAFF
.	.	TRBV6-2/TRBV6-3	TRBJ1-1	TGTGCCAGTAGCGGTGACACGTCGTGGAACACTGAAGCTTTCTTT	CASSGDTSWNTEAFF
.	.	TRBV6-2/TRBV6-3	TRBJ1-3	TGTGCCAGCAGCCGTGACCGCGCGAGGGGGAGTCTCGGAAACACCATATATTTT	CASSRDRARGSLGNTIYF
.	.	TRBV19	TRBJ1-1	TGTGCCAGTAGTGACAGAATGAACACTGAAGCTTTCTTT	CASSDRMNTEAFF
.	TRBD2	TRBV10-3	TRBJ2-1	TGTGCCATCAGTGAGTCGGGTATTAGCGGGGGGAACAATGAGCAGTTCTTC	CAISESGISGGNNEQFF
.	.	TRBV6-1	TRBJ2-7	TGTGCCAGCAGTGAACCCTACGAGCAGTACTTC	CASSEPYEQYF
.	.	TRBV5-1	TRBJ2-1	TGCGCCAGCAGCGTACTCAGGGTTAACCCCTACAATGAGCAGTTCTTC	CASSVLRVNPYNEQFF
.	.	TRBV5-6	TRBJ2-7	TGTGCCAGTGGCCTCGGGGGGCTTTACGAGCAGTACTTC	CASGLGGLYEQYF
.	TRBD2	TRBV2	TRBJ2-3	TGTGCCAGCAGTGACCTAGCGGGGACTCAGGATACGCAGTATTTT	CASSDLAGTQDTQYF
once	TRBD2	TRBV19	TRBJ2-3	TGTGCCAGTAGTTCCCGGACTAGCGGGGGGGCTAATACGCAGTATTTT	CASSSRTSGGANTQYF
.	TRBD1	TRBV24-1	TRBJ2-7	TGTGCCACCTCCGACAGGGCGGACGAGCAGTACTTC	CATSDRADEQYF
.	TRBD2	TRBV2	TRBJ2-7	TGTGCCAGCAGTGAAGGAGGGACTACCTTCACTTACGAGCAGTACTTC	CASSEGGTTFTYEQYF
many	TRBD1	TRBV28	TRBJ1-5	TGTGCCAGCAGTCTGACCTTTTACAGGGGGCTTGGGAATCAGCCCCAGCATTTT	CASSLTFYRGLGNQPQHF
.	.	TRBV5-1	TRBJ2-2	TGCGCCAGCAGCTTAGGGACGGCCGGGGAGCTGTTTTTT	CASSLGTAGELFF
.	.	TRBV6-5	TRBJ1-2	TGTGCCAGCAGAGAGGGGTGGGAGGCGAACTATGGCTACACCTTC	CASREGWEANYGYTF
.	.	TRBV7-9	TRBJ1-1	TGTGCCAGCAGCTTCTGGGGGGAGACTGAAGCTTTCTTT	CASSFWGETEAFF
.	.	TRBV27	TRBJ1-6	TGTGCCAGCAGTTTAATAGCAGGGTCGAATTCACCCCTCCACTTT	CASSLIAGSNSPLHF
.	.	TRBV29-1	TRBJ2-7	TGCAGCGTTGGGGTCCACCCCTACGAGCAGTACTTC	CSVGVHPYEQYF
.	.	TRBV11-2	TRBJ1-4	TGTGCCAGCAGCTTATGGGTAGGGGAAAAACTGTTTTTT	CASSLWVGEKLFF